The clone carrying this T cell receptor beta chain was detected many times. Its cognate antigen is unknown. A junction end diverges from the germline sequence, so it may reflect a read error. This sample is drawn from a study of T cells in Graves' hyperthyroidism and ophthalmopathy. Points from the study as a whole: Most thyroid clonotypes expanded above 0.001 were also detected in blood.

Amplified TCR beta CDR3 regions derived from RNA transcripts. HTBI primers were the set used in a first-round RT-PCR of the TCR CDR3. MiXCR, applied by TCRdb to the multiplex PCR reads, yields one record per CDR3 protein. The sample consists of under 300,000 distinct CDR3 sequences, about 25% of them appearing once. Exclusion followed for patients with uncontrolled infection, other autoimmune disease, pregnancy or lactation. The diagnoses drew upon clinical symptoms, serum thyroxine and TRAb, thyroid ultrasound and orbital computed tomography. The study collected blood at first hyperthyroidism diagnosis, before any ophthalmopathy symptoms arose. The germline V gene has CDR1 ENHRY and CDR2 SYGVKD. The length of the CDR3 is 16 residues.

This TCR came from a man in his forties or fifties with Graves' hyperthyroidism that later progressed to Graves' ophthalmopathy. The sample comprised blood. The chain is built from TRBV10-3 and TRBJ2-5; weak D call: TRBD1 (5 bases). The CDR3 DNA reads as TGTGCCATCAGTGATGTTGGGGCTAGAGGTCAAGGGACCCAGTACTTC. Translating it yields CAISDVGARGQGTQYF.